The T cell receptor (beta chain) under discussion was sequenced for a study of control samples from healthy donors and cancer patients. Trimming took off 0 bases at V and 0 bases at J, with 9 bases between the two ends. CDR3 length: 16 amino acids. Germline V CDR1 and CDR2: SGDLS, YYNGEE. Here immunoSEQ multiplex PCR was the method, and the copy in TCRdb shows in-frame clones only, minus some. The sample lists about 65,000 clones, less than 95% occurring once. Sequenced: PBMCs. The TCR originated in a woman aged 45-65 years with colorectal cancer. The V call is TRBV9, the J call TRBJ2-2, with D unclear. The CDR3 bases are TGTGCCAGCAGCGTAGAGGTAGGACCGAACACCGGGGAGCTGTTTTTT. The encoded protein is CASSVEVGPNTGELFF.